The 14 T cell receptor beta chains given below trace back to one sample, sequenced in a study of cytomegalovirus exposure and HLA in healthy donors. The primer mix had 60 Vbeta and 13 Jbeta primers. The repertoire was sequenced with immunoSEQ multiplex PCR; TCRdb's copy has only in-frame clones and lacks some. The data hold 150,000 to 200,000 clones, with around 81% observed a single time. The sequencing sample was made of PBMCs. All receptors derive from a woman aged 30 to 39 in good health and CMV-seronegative.

The chain couples TRBV18 to TRBJ2-1; TRBD2 might be the D (6 bases). The V end lost 3 bases, the J end lost 8 bases, and 17 bases lay between the germline ends. Germline V lookup: CDR1 KGHSH, CDR2 LQKENI. The CDR3 sequence is 15 residues long. The CDR3 bases are TGTGCCAGCTCACCGGTCGCGGGGTCCGGCTATGAGCAGTTCTTC. Amino acids: CASSPVAGSGYEQFF.

This chain connects TRBV19 to TRBJ2-1; 9 bases agree with TRBD2. The CDR3 sequence is 17 residues long. Germline values: CDR1 LNHDA, CDR2 SQIVND (reference sequence). V trimming: 0 bases; J trimming: 4 bases; junction bases outside the gene matches: 7. The CDR3 region has the DNA TGTGCCAGTAGTATAGAGGGAGGGCTAGCGGGGTACAATGAGCAGTTCTTC. Amino acids: CASSIEGGLAGYNEQFF.

The chain carries TRBV6-5 and TRBJ2-7; 8 bases line up with TRBD2. J was trimmed by 7 bases and V by 2 bases; bases with no gene match: 7. This CDR3 has 14 amino acids. Germline values: CDR1 MNHEY, CDR2 SVGAGI. The CDR3 spells CASSYQAGGGEQYF. The CDR3 DNA reads TGTGCCAGCAGTTACCAGGCGGGAGGTGGAGAGCAGTACTTC.

This chain connects TRBV27 to TRBJ2-2; TRBD1 matches at 7 bases. Germline V lookup: CDR1 MNHEY, CDR2 SMNVEV (reference sequence). After removal of 6 bases from V and 4 bases from J, the junction contained 5 bases not matched to a gene. The CDR3 has 14 residues. The CDR3 loop is CASRGTAPTGELFF. CDR3 DNA sequence: TGTGCCAGCAGAGGGACAGCGCCCACCGGGGAGCTGTTTTTT.

V gene TRBV6-1 combines with J gene TRBJ1-2, with a weak D call TRBD1 (5 bases). The CDR3 runs to 14 residues. V was shortened by 3 bases and J by 6 bases, with 14 bases between the two germline ends. In germline, CDR1 is MNHNS, CDR2 SASEGT. This chain's CDR3 is CASSEVGDRHGYTF. The CDR3 nucleotides are TGTGCCAGCAGTGAGGTAGGCGACAGACATGGCTACACCTTC.

The chain joins TRBV30 to TRBJ1-1; D not resolved. Germline CDR1 reads GTSNPN; CDR2 reads SVGIG (reference sequence). The CDR3 covers 11 residues. V shed 4 bases and J shed 1 base, with 4 bases lying between them. CDR3 sequence reads: CAWNRNTEAFF. DNA for the CDR3: TGTGCCTGGAACAGGAACACTGAAGCTTTCTTT.

CDR3 bases: TGTGCCATCAGTGGGCAGGGTAGCAATGAGCAGTTCTTC. Protein sequence: CAISGQGSNEQFF. The chain couples TRBV10-3 to TRBJ2-1; tentative D call: TRBD1 (5 bases). Trimming removed 4 bases at V and 6 bases at J, with 10 bases between. The germline V gene has CDR1 ENHRY and CDR2 SYGVKD. The CDR3 consists of 13 residues.

The rearrangement links TRBV27 to TRBJ2-1; 11 bases are a match to TRBD2. The CDR3 has 15 amino acids. V lost 6 bases, J lost 2 bases, and 3 bases stayed unmatched. Germline V CDR1 and CDR2: MNHEY, SMNVEV (reference sequence). CDR3 coding DNA: TGTGCCAGCAGCTTAGCGGGGGGGCCCTACAATGAGCAGTTCTTC. Translation: CASSLAGGPYNEQFF.

The V call is TRBV28, the J call TRBJ2-5, with 7 bases identical to TRBD2. V was pared by 3 bases and J by 2 bases, with 12 bases of the junction left unmatched. Germline lookup yields CDR1 MDHEN and CDR2 SYDVKM. This CDR3 has 17 amino acids. The CDR3 here is CASSLGWGGKKQETQYF. As DNA, the CDR3 is TGTGCCAGCAGTTTGGGCTGGGGGGGAAAAAAACAAGAGACCCAGTACTTC.

The chain joins TRBV9 to TRBJ2-3, with TRBD2 identical over 15 bases. The V segment lost 5 bases and the J segment 2 bases; nucleotides outside the gene matches: 9. Germline V CDR1 and CDR2: SGDLS, YYNGEE. This CDR3 has 18 residues. This CDR3 is CASSAGTSGGSTTDTQYF. The CDR3 nucleotides read TGTGCCAGCAGTGCTGGGACTAGCGGGGGGTCTACCACAGATACGCAGTATTTT. Combining the CDR3 with reference TRBV9 and TRBJ2-3 gives the whole variable domain DSGVTQTPKHLITATGQRVTLRCSPRSGDLSVYWYQQSLDQGLQFLIQYYNGEERAKGNILERFSAQQFPDLHSELNLSSLELGDSALYFCASSAGTSGGSTTDTQYFGPGTRLTVL.

The gene calls are TRBV9 and TRBJ2-6; perhaps TRBD2 as D (5 bases). The CDR3 sequence is 15 residues long. The ends were cut back, 0 bases at V and 2 bases at J, with 6 bases in the middle. Germline-derived CDR1 and CDR2 are SGDLS and YYNGEE. CDR3 nucleotide sequence: TGTGCCAGCAGCGTAGCACTAGCTGGGGCCAACGTCCTGACTTTC. Translation gives CASSVALAGANVLTF.

The chain employs TRBV6-1 and TRBJ2-3, with 7 nucleotides matching TRBD2. V gave up 7 bases and J gave up 4 bases; unmatched junction bases: 8. Germline V gives CDR1 MNHNS, CDR2 SASEGT. This CDR3 is built from 14 residues. CDR3 nucleotide sequence: TGTGCCAGCAAGACACCTGCGGGGGCAGATACGCAGTATTTT. Its translation is CASKTPAGADTQYF.

The V and J genes are TRBV7-2 and TRBJ2-5; D perhaps matches TRBD1 (6 bases). The J call could be wrong; TRBJ2-7 is a better fit for the DNA end. The CDR3 has 14 residues. Germline CDR1 and CDR2: SGHTA and FQGNSA. The CDR3 sequence is CASRAPGVTYEQYF. The CDR3 region has the DNA TGTGCCAGCAGAGCGCCAGGGGTGACCTACGAGCAGTACTTC.

This clone came up once. The chain carries TRBV4-2 and TRBJ2-1; the D gene is possibly TRBD1 (6 bases). Germline CDR1 reads LGHNA; CDR2 reads YNFKEQ. The ends were cut back, 2 bases at V and 6 bases at J, with 14 bases in the middle. The CDR3 contains 15 residues. The CDR3 DNA sequence: TGTGCCAGCAGCCAATCACCGGACAGTTCCAATGAGCAGTTCTTC. This encodes CASSQSPDSSNEQFF.